These 3 T cell receptor beta chains share one sample of origin, sequenced in a study of OX40 agonist ivuxolimab in advanced cancers. TCRdb's copy holds only in-frame clones and misses some; the assay was immunoSEQ multiplex PCR. Of 65,000 to 75,000 clones listed, approximately 84% are singletons. The sample in question was CD4+ or CD8+ T cells sorted from blood, obtained in a trial of the OX40 agonist ivuxolimab. These receptors came from an adult with an advanced solid tumor such as melanoma, head and neck, liver or kidney cancer.

Written as DNA, the CDR3 is TGTGCCAGCAGCTTGAACAGGGGGAATTCACCCCTCCACTTT. Amino acid sequence: CASSLNRGNSPLHF. The V gene is TRBV5-6, the J gene TRBJ1-6, with 8 bases matching TRBD1. Germline V CDR1 and CDR2: SGHDT, YYEEEE. CDR3 size: 14 residues. After removal of 1 base from V and 7 bases from J, the junction contained 1 base not matched to a gene. Based on the CDR3 plus reference TRBV5-6 and TRBJ1-6, the full variable domain is DAGVTQSPTHLIKTRGQQVTLRCSPKSGHDTVSWYQQALGQGPQFIFQYYEEEERQRGNFPDRFSGHQFPNYSSELNVNALLLGDSALYLCASSLNRGNSPLHFGNGTRLTVT.

This clone came up once. V and J are TRBV11-2 and TRBJ2-7, with D uncertain. Germline CDR1 SGHAT, CDR2 FQNNGV. Trimming took 0 bases from V and 6 from J, leaving 15 bases between them. The CDR3 is made up of 15 amino acids. This chain's CDR3 is CASSLDMRTAAEQYF. The CDR3 DNA reads as TGTGCCAGCAGCTTAGATATGAGGACGGCCGCCGAGCAGTACTTC.

This clone appeared a few times. This chain links TRBV6-1 with TRBJ2-7; 9 bases agree with TRBD1. V lost 6 bases and J lost 2; bases outside the gene matches: 8. This CDR3 contains 15 residues. CDR1 MNHNS and CDR2 SASEGT come from the germline V gene. The CDR3 DNA is TGTGCCAGCAGATTCGGGACAGGGTATCCCTACGAGCAGTACTTC. It codes for CASRFGTGYPYEQYF.